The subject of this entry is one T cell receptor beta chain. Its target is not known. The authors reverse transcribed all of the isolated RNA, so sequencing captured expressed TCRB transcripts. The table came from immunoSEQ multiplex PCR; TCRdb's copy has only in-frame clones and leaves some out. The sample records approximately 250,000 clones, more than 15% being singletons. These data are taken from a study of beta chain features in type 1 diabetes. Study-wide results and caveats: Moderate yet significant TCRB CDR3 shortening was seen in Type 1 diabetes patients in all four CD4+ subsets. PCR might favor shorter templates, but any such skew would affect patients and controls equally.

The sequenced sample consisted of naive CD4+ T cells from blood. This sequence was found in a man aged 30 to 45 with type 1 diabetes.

This CDR3 reads CASSLWEGGSIQYF. In nucleotides, the CDR3 is TGTGCCAGCAGCTTGTGGGAAGGGGGATCTATTCAGTACTTC. The chain is built from TRBV5-4 and TRBJ2-4; tentatively, D is TRBD1 (6 bases). Trimming cost V 1 base and J 10 bases, with 15 bases left between them. The CDR3 totals 14 residues. Germline V gene lookup returns CDR1 SGHNT and CDR2 YYREEE (reference sequence).